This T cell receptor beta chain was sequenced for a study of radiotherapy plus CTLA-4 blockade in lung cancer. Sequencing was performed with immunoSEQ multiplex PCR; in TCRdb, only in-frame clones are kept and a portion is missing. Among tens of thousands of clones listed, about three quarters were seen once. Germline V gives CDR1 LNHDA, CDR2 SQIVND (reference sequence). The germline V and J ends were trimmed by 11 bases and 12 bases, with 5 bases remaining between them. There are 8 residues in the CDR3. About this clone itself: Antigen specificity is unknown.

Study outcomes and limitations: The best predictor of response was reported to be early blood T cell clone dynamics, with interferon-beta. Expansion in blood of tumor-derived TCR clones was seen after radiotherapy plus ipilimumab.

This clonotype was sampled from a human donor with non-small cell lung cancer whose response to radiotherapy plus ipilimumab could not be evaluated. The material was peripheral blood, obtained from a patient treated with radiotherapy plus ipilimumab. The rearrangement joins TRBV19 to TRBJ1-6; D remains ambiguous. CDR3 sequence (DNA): TGTGCCGAACAACCCCTCCACTTT. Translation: CAEQPLHF.